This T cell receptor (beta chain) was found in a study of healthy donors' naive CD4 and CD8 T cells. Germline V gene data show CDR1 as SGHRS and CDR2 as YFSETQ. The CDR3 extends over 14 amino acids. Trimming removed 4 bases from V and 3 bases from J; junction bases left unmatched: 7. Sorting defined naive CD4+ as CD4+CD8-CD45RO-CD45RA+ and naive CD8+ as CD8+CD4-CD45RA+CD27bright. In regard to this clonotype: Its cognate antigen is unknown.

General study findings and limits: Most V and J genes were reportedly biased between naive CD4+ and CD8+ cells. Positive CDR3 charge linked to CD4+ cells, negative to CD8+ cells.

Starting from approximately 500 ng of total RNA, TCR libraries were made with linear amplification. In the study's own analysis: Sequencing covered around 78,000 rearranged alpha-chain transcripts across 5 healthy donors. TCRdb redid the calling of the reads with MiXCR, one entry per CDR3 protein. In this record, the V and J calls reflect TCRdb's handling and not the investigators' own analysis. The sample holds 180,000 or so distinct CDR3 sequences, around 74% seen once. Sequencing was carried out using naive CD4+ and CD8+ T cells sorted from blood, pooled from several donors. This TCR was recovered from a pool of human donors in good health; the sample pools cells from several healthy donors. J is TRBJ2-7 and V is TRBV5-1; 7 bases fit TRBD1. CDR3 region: CASSLWDSHYEQYF. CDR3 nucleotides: TGCGCCAGCAGCCTCTGGGACAGCCACTACGAGCAGTACTTC.